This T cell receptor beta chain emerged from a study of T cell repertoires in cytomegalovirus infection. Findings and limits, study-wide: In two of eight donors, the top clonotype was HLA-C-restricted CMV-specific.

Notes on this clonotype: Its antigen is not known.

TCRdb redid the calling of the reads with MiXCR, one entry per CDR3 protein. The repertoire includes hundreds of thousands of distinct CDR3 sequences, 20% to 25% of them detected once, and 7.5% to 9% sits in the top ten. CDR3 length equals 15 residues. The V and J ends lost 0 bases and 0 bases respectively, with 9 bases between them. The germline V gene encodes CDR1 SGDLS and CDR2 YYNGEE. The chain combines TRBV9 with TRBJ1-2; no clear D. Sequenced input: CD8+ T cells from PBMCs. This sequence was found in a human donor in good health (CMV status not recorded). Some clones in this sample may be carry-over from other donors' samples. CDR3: CASSVGGQANYGYTF. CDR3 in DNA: TGTGCCAGCAGCGTAGGAGGGCAAGCTAACTATGGCTACACCTTC.